This T cell receptor beta chain was recorded in a study of PD-1 blockade in classical Hodgkin lymphoma. Study-wide points: Patients who responded completely had about the same baseline diversity as newly diagnosed patients.

V lost 2 bases and J 0 bases, leaving 5 bases between the germline ends. The CDR3 consists of 13 residues. Germline CDR1 is MNHEY and CDR2 is SVGAGI. Sequenced by immunoSEQ multiplex PCR; TCRdb stores in-frame clones only, minus some. The repertoire holds 9,500 to 12,000 clones, with more than 75% as singletons. Note on this clone: Its matching antigen is unknown.

Time point indicated: cycle 4 day 1 (C4D1), after around six weeks of nivolumab. Every patient relapsed after autologous stem cell transplantation, and brentuximab vedotin exposure varied. Researchers pulled CD8+ T cells out of thawed PBMCs using magnetic negative selection. Each best response was a complete response, a partial response or progressive disease. The clonotype was recovered from a human donor with classical Hodgkin lymphoma. The donor label of this sample is uncertain. The gene calls are TRBV6-5 and TRBJ2-7; D ambiguous. The sequenced sample was CD8+ T cells from blood, obtained before the fourth cycle of nivolumab. The CDR3 region is CASSYPSSYEQYF. CDR3 DNA: TGTGCCAGCAGTTACCCTAGCTCCTACGAGCAGTACTTC.